Sequencing of this TCR beta chain was carried out in a study of cytomegalovirus exposure and HLA in healthy donors. Both 60 Vbeta primers and 13 Jbeta primers went into the PCR. Measured with immunoSEQ multiplex PCR; TCRdb has only the in-frame clones, and not every one. The profile shows about 150,000 clones, 80% to 90% of them singletons. A note on this clone: Its antigen is not known.

Germline V gene data show CDR1 as KGHSH and CDR2 as LQKENI. V dropped 6 bases and J dropped 7 bases, with 15 bases sitting between them. The CDR3 covers 14 residues. General study results and limits: Prior analysis indicated that the majority of TCR beta V segments exhibited productivity approximately 90% or approximately 30% of the time.

The chain carries TRBV18 and TRBJ2-2; the D is unclear. Sequenced sample: PBMCs. The source of this sequence is a woman aged 40-49 years in good health and CMV-seropositive. As DNA, the CDR3 is TGTGCCAGCTCGCTCACCCCACAGTTCGGGGAGCTGTTTTTT. This gives the protein CASSLTPQFGELFF.